This entry features one TCR beta chain sequence. Antigen: not known. The CDR3 totals 18 residues. Germline assignment: CDR1 SGHRS and CDR2 YFSETQ. Trimming stripped 2 bases from V and 2 bases from J, with 20 bases between. This record belongs to a study of T cell clonotyping in hematopoietic cell transplantation. General study findings and limits: Cells were unsorted, so CD4 and CD8 contributions were not separated.

Measured with immunoSEQ multiplex PCR; TCRdb has only the in-frame clones, and not every one. Among 15,000 or so clones listed, around 98% were seen once. The clonotype comes from a female patient aged 50-60 years who had an allogeneic stem cell transplant from an unrelated donor, so T cells may come from the graft donor. Some clones in this sample may be carry-over from other donors' samples. The chain has TRBV5-1 and TRBJ2-1; D might be TRBD1 (5 bases). The sample here was peripheral blood mononuclear cells, taken 30 days after allogeneic stem cell transplant. In nucleotides, the CDR3 is TGCGCCAGCAGCTTTGAACAGGTTCCCCCCAGAACCTACAATGAGCAGTTCTTC. This translates into CASSFEQVPPRTYNEQFF.